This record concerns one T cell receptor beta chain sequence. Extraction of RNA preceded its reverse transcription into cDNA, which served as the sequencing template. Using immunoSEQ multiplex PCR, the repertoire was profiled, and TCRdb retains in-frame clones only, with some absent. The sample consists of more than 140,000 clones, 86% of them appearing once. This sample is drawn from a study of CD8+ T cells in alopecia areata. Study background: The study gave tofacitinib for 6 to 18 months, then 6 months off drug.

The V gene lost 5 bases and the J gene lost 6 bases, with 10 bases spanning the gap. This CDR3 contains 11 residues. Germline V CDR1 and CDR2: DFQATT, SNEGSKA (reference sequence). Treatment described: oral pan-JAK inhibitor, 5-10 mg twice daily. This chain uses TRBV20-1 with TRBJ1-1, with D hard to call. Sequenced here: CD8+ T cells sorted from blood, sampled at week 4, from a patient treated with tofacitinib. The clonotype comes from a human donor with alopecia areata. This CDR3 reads CSAYNGPEAFF. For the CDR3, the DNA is TGCAGTGCTTACAATGGGCCTGAAGCTTTCTTT.